The 23 T cell receptor beta chains reported below all come from one sample, sequenced in a study of memory CD4+ T cells and cytomegalovirus serostatus. The assay was immunoSEQ multiplex PCR, and TCRdb's table has in-frame clones only and misses some. The sample records roughly 45,000 clones, 78% being singletons. Single viable CD3+CD4+CD8-CD45RO+ cells were sorted as the memory CD4+ T cells. Sequencing was performed on memory CD4+ T cells from blood. These TCRs come from an adult in good health and CMV-seronegative.

The chain links TRBV6-1 to TRBJ2-4; D is unresolved. Trimming took 6 bases from V and 0 from J, leaving 9 bases between them. The CDR3 totals 14 residues. Germline V gene data show CDR1 as MNHNS and CDR2 as SASEGT. The CDR3 reads CASSLRLAKNIQYF. As DNA, the CDR3 is TGTGCCAGCAGCCTCAGGTTAGCCAAAAACATTCAGTACTTC.

The rearrangement uses TRBV18 and TRBJ2-1, with a tentative D call TRBD1 (5 bases). Trimming left V 4 bases short and J 3 bases short, with 10 bases between. In germline, CDR1 is KGHSH, CDR2 LQKENI. This CDR3 has 14 amino acids. DNA for the CDR3: TGTGCCAGCTCACTACAGACAGACTACAATGAGCAGTTCTTC. It specifies CASSLQTDYNEQFF.

The chain is built from TRBV5-1 and TRBJ2-2; TRBD1 aligns across 7 bases. Germline V lookup: CDR1 SGHRS, CDR2 YFSETQ. V was pared by 4 bases and J by 0 bases, with 9 bases of the junction left unmatched. The CDR3 is 17 residues long. CDR3 amino acids: CASSPRDSFANTGELFF. CDR3 sequence (DNA): TGCGCCAGCAGCCCACGGGACAGCTTCGCGAACACCGGGGAGCTGTTTTTT. The entire variable domain, with the rest obtained from reference TRBV5-1 and TRBJ2-2, is as follows: KAGVTQTPRYLIKTRGQQVTLSCSPISGHRSVSWYQQTPGQGLQFLFEYFSETQRNKGNFPGRFSGRQFSNSRSEMNVSTLELGDSALYLCASSPRDSFANTGELFFGEGSRLTVL.

The chain uses TRBV27 and TRBJ2-2; either TRBD1 or TRBD2 may supply D (5 bases each). Per germline, CDR1 MNHEY and CDR2 SMNVEV (reference sequence). V was clipped by 3 bases and J by 4 bases, with 15 bases between them. This CDR3 is built from 16 residues. CDR3 residues: CASSFNPGTATGELFF. CDR3 nucleotide sequence: TGTGCCAGCAGTTTCAACCCCGGGACGGCCACCGGGGAGCTGTTTTTT.

The chain combines TRBV30 with TRBJ1-2, with a tentative D call TRBD1 (6 bases). This CDR3 is 12 amino acids long. Trimming pared 5 bases from V and 7 bases from J, leaving 14 bases between. Germline V gives CDR1 GTSNPN, CDR2 SVGIG (reference sequence). CDR3 DNA sequence: TGTGCCTGGTACAGGGTGGCGGGTGGCTACACCTTC. It translates to CAWYRVAGGYTF.

This clone was found once. The chain links TRBV5-5 to TRBJ2-6, with D hard to call. CDR1 is SGHKS and CDR2 is YYEKEE in the germline V gene (reference sequence). The CDR3 sequence is 17 residues long. V lost 1 base, J lost 1 base, and 12 bases lay in between. CDR3 protein: CASSLSLVGSGANVLTF. The CDR3 nucleotides read TGTGCCAGCAGCTTGTCCTTAGTGGGTTCTGGGGCCAACGTCCTGACTTTC.

This clone was recorded a few times. This chain connects TRBV9 to TRBJ1-2; 7 bases agree with TRBD1. The junction had 6 bases not matched to a gene; V was cut back by 0 bases and J by 4 bases. Germline V gene lookup returns CDR1 SGDLS and CDR2 YYNGEE. This CDR3 comprises 15 residues. This chain's CDR3 is CASSVEQGRPYGYTF. The CDR3, as DNA: TGTGCCAGCAGCGTAGAACAGGGGAGGCCCTATGGCTACACCTTC.

The CDR3 sequence: CASSLPGMNTEAFF. The DNA of the CDR3 is TGTGCCAGCAGCTTGCCAGGGATGAACACTGAAGCTTTCTTT. This chain links TRBV5-6 with TRBJ1-1; a possible D gene is TRBD1 (5 bases). CDR1 and CDR2 from the germline V gene are SGHDT and YYEEEE. This CDR3 has 14 amino acids. V was shortened by 1 base and J by 0 bases, with 7 bases between the two germline ends.

The rearrangement uses TRBV2 and TRBJ2-1, with a tentative D call TRBD2 (5 bases). The CDR3 length is 14 residues. V shed 8 bases and J shed 5 bases, with 16 bases lying between them. CDR1 and CDR2 from the germline V gene are SNHLY and FYNNEI. In DNA form, the CDR3 reads TGTGCCAGCCACTTAGGGAGCCTGGACAATGAGCAGTTCTTC. The encoded protein is CASHLGSLDNEQFF.

J is TRBJ1-2 and V is TRBV19; 7 bases align to TRBD1. Per the germline V gene, CDR1 is LNHDA and CDR2 is SQIVND (reference sequence). The CDR3 runs 16 residues. V shed 5 bases, J shed 8 bases, and the junction held 17 bases outside the gene matches. CDR3: CASSFRDRESTGGYTF. CDR3 nucleotide sequence: TGTGCCAGTAGTTTCCGGGACAGAGAATCGACGGGCGGCTACACCTTC.

The sample holds one count of this clone. The chain employs TRBV29-1 and TRBJ2-1; 7 nucleotides align to TRBD1. The V gene's germline CDR1 is SQVTM and CDR2 ANQGSEA. Trimming at V came to 4 bases and at J to 9 bases, leaving 6 bases not matched to a gene. The CDR3 has 12 amino acids. The CDR3 coding sequence is TGCAGCGTTGGACAGGGTTCGGGTGAGCAGTTCTTC. Its translation is CSVGQGSGEQFF.

The chain links TRBV9 to TRBJ2-5; weak D call: TRBD2 (7 bases). CDR3 size: 15 residues. Trimming cost V 0 bases and J 4 bases, with 13 bases left between them. CDR1 and CDR2 (germline): SGDLS, YYNGEE. CDR3 DNA: TGTGCCAGCAGCGTAGCCGGGGGGCGCCCAGAGACCCAGTACTTC. Amino acid sequence: CASSVAGGRPETQYF. The full variable domain, rest sourced from reference TRBV9 and TRBJ2-5, is DSGVTQTPKHLITATGQRVTLRCSPRSGDLSVYWYQQSLDQGLQFLIQYYNGEERAKGNILERFSAQQFPDLHSELNLSSLELGDSALYFCASSVAGGRPETQYFGPGTRLLVL.

The chain links TRBV5-5 to TRBJ2-2; D tentatively fits TRBD1 or TRBD2 (5 bases each). The germline V gene has CDR1 SGHKS and CDR2 YYEKEE (reference sequence). V lost 4 bases, J lost 1 base, and 8 bases lay in between. CDR3 length: 14 residues. CDR3 residues: CASSGGENTGELFF. DNA for the CDR3: TGTGCCAGCAGCGGGGGTGAGAACACCGGGGAGCTGTTTTTT.

The V call is TRBV11-3, the J call TRBJ2-2, with 10 bases that match TRBD1. Trimming removed 0 bases from V and 4 bases from J; junction bases left unmatched: 5. The germline gives CDR1 SGHNT, CDR2 YENEEA. CDR3 size: 17 residues. The CDR3 region has the DNA TGTGCCAGCAGCTTAGAAAGCCGGGACAGGGGCACCGGGGAGCTGTTTTTT. It is translated as CASSLESRDRGTGELFF. The full variable domain, in which reference TRBV11-3 and TRBJ2-2 provide the parts outside the CDR3, is EAGVVQSPRYKIIEKKQPVAFWCNPISGHNTLYWYLQNLGQGPELLIRYENEEAVDDSQLPKDRFSAERLKGVDSTLKIQPAELGDSAVYLCASSLESRDRGTGELFFGEGSRLTVL.

CDR3 nucleotide sequence: TGTGCCAGCAGTCCCGCGGGGGGGTGGTGGGAGACCCAGTACTTC. Amino acid sequence: CASSPAGGWWETQYF. The rearrangement links TRBV28 to TRBJ2-5, with TRBD2 matching 9 bases. Germline V gene lookup returns CDR1 MDHEN and CDR2 SYDVKM. Trimming cost V 5 bases and J 5 bases; bases outside gene matches: 9. The CDR3 extends over 15 amino acids.

V and J are TRBV9 and TRBJ2-7; TRBD1 agrees at 10 bases. With 0 bases clipped from V and 0 bases from J, the junction kept 0 bases outside the gene matches. This CDR3 comprises 15 residues. Germline CDR1 and CDR2: SGDLS and YYNGEE. The CDR3 loop reads CASSVGDRGSYEQYF. CDR3 DNA sequence: TGTGCCAGCAGCGTAGGGGACAGGGGCTCCTACGAGCAGTACTTC.

The chain combines TRBV9 with TRBJ2-5; D assignment may be TRBD1 or TRBD2 (5 bases each). With 3 bases removed from V and 5 bases from J, the gap between germline ends came to 5 bases. The CDR3 sequence is 11 residues long. Per the germline V gene, CDR1 is SGDLS and CDR2 is YYNGEE. CDR3 protein: CASSGGETQYF. The CDR3 nucleotides are TGTGCCAGCAGCGGGGGGGAGACCCAGTACTTC.

This chain joins TRBV5-5 and TRBJ2-3, with TRBD2 matching over 12 bases. CDR1 and CDR2 from the germline V gene are SGHKS and YYEKEE (reference sequence). The CDR3 spans 16 residues. The V gene end was trimmed by 3 bases and the J gene end by 6 bases; junction bases not matched to a gene: 8. The CDR3 sequence: CASSSTSGSGSDTQYF. The CDR3 coding sequence is TGTGCCAGCAGCTCGACTAGCGGGAGCGGATCGGATACGCAGTATTTT.

V and J are TRBV5-1 and TRBJ2-5; D might be TRBD1 or TRBD2, each matching 5 bases. Germline-derived CDR1 and CDR2 are SGHRS and YFSETQ. V was clipped by 4 bases and J by 1 base, with 14 bases between them. CDR3 size: 15 residues. DNA for the CDR3: TGCGCCAGCAGCAAAACGGGGCCTCCCCAAGAGACCCAGTACTTC. The encoded protein is CASSKTGPPQETQYF.

This clone occurred a few times. V gene TRBV5-1 combines with J gene TRBJ2-5, with a possible D match to TRBD2 (6 bases). Trimming pared 2 bases from V and 4 bases from J, leaving 9 bases between. The CDR3 totals 13 residues. The germline V gene has CDR1 SGHRS and CDR2 YFSETQ. CDR3 bases: TGCGCCAGCAGCTTTGGGGGAGGAGAGACCCAGTACTTC. Its translation is CASSFGGGETQYF.

The V gene is TRBV28, the J gene TRBJ2-3, with a weak D call TRBD1 (5 bases). This CDR3 contains 16 residues. With 6 bases removed from V and 5 bases from J, the gap between germline ends came to 21 bases. CDR1 MDHEN and CDR2 SYDVKM come from the germline V gene. The CDR3 coding sequence is TGTGCCAGCAGCCTTGTGGGGCGCGGTCCTCGAGATACGCAGTATTTT. Translated, it gives CASSLVGRGPRDTQYF. Full variable domain (missing parts from reference TRBV28 and TRBJ2-3): DVKVTQSSRYLVKRTGEKVFLECVQDMDHENMFWYRQDPGLGLRLIYFSYDVKMKEKGDIPEGYSVSREKKERFSLILESASTNQTSMYLCASSLVGRGPRDTQYFGPGTRLTVL.

The gene calls are TRBV5-1 and TRBJ2-7; 8 bases map to TRBD2. This CDR3 comprises 14 residues. CDR1 and CDR2 from the germline V gene are SGHRS and YFSETQ. With 4 bases clipped from V and 4 bases from J, the junction kept 7 bases outside the gene matches. CDR3: CASSLTSGSYEQYF. CDR3 nucleotides: TGCGCCAGCAGCCTAACTAGCGGAAGTTACGAGCAGTACTTC. Looking up the rest from reference TRBV5-1 and TRBJ2-7 gives the full variable domain: KAGVTQTPRYLIKTRGQQVTLSCSPISGHRSVSWYQQTPGQGLQFLFEYFSETQRNKGNFPGRFSGRQFSNSRSEMNVSTLELGDSALYLCASSLTSGSYEQYFGPGTRLTVT.

The chain employs TRBV5-4 and TRBJ2-3; D ambiguous. Germline V gene sequence: CDR1 SGHNT, CDR2 YYREEE (reference sequence). The length of the CDR3 is 16 residues. Trimming took 4 bases from V and 4 from J, leaving 19 bases between them. This CDR3 reads CASSPLLGLPADTQYF. Written as DNA, the CDR3 is TGTGCCAGCAGCCCGCTCCTAGGGCTACCCGCAGATACGCAGTATTTT.